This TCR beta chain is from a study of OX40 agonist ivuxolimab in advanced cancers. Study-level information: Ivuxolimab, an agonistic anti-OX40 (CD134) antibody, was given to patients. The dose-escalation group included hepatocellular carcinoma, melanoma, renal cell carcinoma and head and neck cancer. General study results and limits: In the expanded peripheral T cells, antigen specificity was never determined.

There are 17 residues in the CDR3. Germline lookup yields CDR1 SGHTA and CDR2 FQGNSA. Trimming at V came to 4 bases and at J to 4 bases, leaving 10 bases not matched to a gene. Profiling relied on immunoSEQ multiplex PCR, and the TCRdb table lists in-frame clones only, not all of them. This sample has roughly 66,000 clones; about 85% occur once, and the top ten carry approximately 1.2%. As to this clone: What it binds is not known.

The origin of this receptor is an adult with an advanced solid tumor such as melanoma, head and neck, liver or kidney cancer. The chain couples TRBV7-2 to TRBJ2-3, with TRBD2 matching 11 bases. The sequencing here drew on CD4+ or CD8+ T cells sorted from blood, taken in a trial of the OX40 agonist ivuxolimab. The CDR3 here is CASSYLGLAVGADTQYF. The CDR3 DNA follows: TGTGCCAGCAGCTACCTGGGACTAGCGGTAGGGGCAGATACGCAGTATTTT.